The 2 T cell receptor beta chains listed next were all sequenced from one sample in a study of early T cells in non-severe SARS-CoV-2 infection. TCRdb re-called the 5' RACE reads with MiXCR, one entry per CDR3 protein. This table has fewer than 85,000 distinct CDR3 sequences, roughly 15% appearing once. The sample comprised whole blood. Source of these receptors: an adult who was a healthcare worker with PCR-confirmed SARS-CoV-2 infection or an uninfected control (not recorded which).

This clonotype was counted a few times. The chain links TRBV20-1 to TRBJ1-5, with D maybe TRBD1 (5 bases). The CDR3 runs to 12 residues. Germline V gene sequence: CDR1 DFQATT, CDR2 SNEGSKA (reference sequence). Trimming stripped 5 bases from V and 3 bases from J, with 8 bases between. In nucleotides, the CDR3 is TGCAGTGCTGGACATCCCAATCAGCCCCAGCATTTT. Protein sequence: CSAGHPNQPQHF.

This clonotype was counted between two and nine times. J is TRBJ2-7 and V is TRBV29-1; 12 bases align to TRBD1. Per germline, CDR1 SQVTM and CDR2 ANQGSEA. This CDR3 region has 14 residues. Losses at the gene ends were 8 bases for V and 3 bases for J; bases not matched to a gene: 8. The CDR3 loop is CSFTGTGGIYEQYF. CDR3 coding DNA: TGCAGCTTTACCGGGACAGGGGGCATCTACGAGCAGTACTTC.